Listed here are 21 T cell receptor beta chains from one sample, sequenced in a study of blood T cell repertoires in COVID-19. Profiling relied on immunoSEQ multiplex PCR, and the TCRdb table lists in-frame clones only, not all of them. The data show approximately 190,000 clones, 85% to 90% seen once. Sequencing input: PBMCs or T cells enriched from blood (not recorded which). The receptor source for this set is a woman in her forties in a cohort exposed to, infected with or recovered from COVID-19 (not recorded which).

The rearrangement joins TRBV5-6 to TRBJ1-3; no reliable D call. V was clipped by 6 bases and J by 9 bases, with 19 bases between them. CDR1 SGHDT and CDR2 YYEEEE come from the germline V gene. The CDR3 is 14 residues long. The CDR3 here is CASTLISHSGTIYF. The CDR3 nucleotides read TGTGCCAGCACCCTGATATCCCATTCGGGCACCATATATTTT.

The J gene is TRBJ1-5, the V gene TRBV6-4; D is undetermined. V was trimmed by 6 bases and J by 5 bases, leaving 23 bases between them. Germline lookup yields CDR1 MRHNA and CDR2 SNTAGT. This CDR3 comprises 17 residues. CDR3 coding DNA: TGTGCCAGCAGGTACTCCCCAGAGTGGAAGGGAGATCAGCCCCAGCATTTT. The encoded protein is CASRYSPEWKGDQPQHF.

This chain uses TRBV5-5 with TRBJ1-1; D is uncertain. The CDR3 extends over 14 amino acids. Deletions cut 0 bases from V and 0 bases from J, with 6 bases between. CDR1 SGHKS and CDR2 YYEKEE come from the germline V gene (reference sequence). CDR3 loop: CASSLGLMNTEAFF. DNA for the CDR3: TGTGCCAGCAGCTTGGGGCTGATGAACACTGAAGCTTTCTTT.

The J gene is TRBJ2-7, the V gene TRBV5-1; D possibly corresponds to TRBD2 (6 bases). Germline CDR1 and CDR2: SGHRS and YFSETQ. This CDR3 spans 14 amino acids. V lost 2 bases and J lost 6, with 15 bases in between. DNA of the CDR3: TGCGCCAGCAGCTTAATCGGGGGAAAGGGCGAGCAGTACTTC. This translates into CASSLIGGKGEQYF. The full variable domain, completed using reference TRBV5-1 and TRBJ2-7, is KAGVTQTPRYLIKTRGQQVTLSCSPISGHRSVSWYQQTPGQGLQFLFEYFSETQRNKGNFPGRFSGRQFSNSRSEMNVSTLELGDSALYLCASSLIGGKGEQYFGPGTRLTVT.

The chain is built from TRBV7-9 and TRBJ2-7, with TRBD1 as a possible D gene (5 bases). V gave up 5 bases and J gave up 6 bases, with 20 bases separating them. The CDR3 is 15 residues long. CDR1 SEHNR and CDR2 FQNEAQ come from the germline V gene (reference sequence). DNA of the CDR3: TGTGCCAGCAGCCCCTCAGGGTCCTGGGCTCTCGAGCAGTACTTC. This sequence encodes CASSPSGSWALEQYF.

Only a few counts were recorded for this clone. The chain combines TRBV27 with TRBJ2-1, with TRBD2 identical over 14 bases. This CDR3 has 15 residues. Looked up from germline, CDR1 is MNHEY and CDR2 is SMNVEV (reference sequence). Losses at the gene ends were 6 bases for V and 6 bases for J; bases not matched to a gene: 4. As DNA, the CDR3 is TGTGCCAGCAGCTCTGGGACTAGCGGGAGCAATGAGCAGTTCTTC. Encoded protein: CASSSGTSGSNEQFF.

This clone was found once. This chain links TRBV28 with TRBJ1-4, with D possibly matching TRBD1 (5 bases). Trimming left V 3 bases short and J 8 bases short, with 16 bases between. CDR1 and CDR2 (germline): MDHEN, SYDVKM. The CDR3 runs to 15 residues. This CDR3 reads CASSLLWGGKEKLFF. DNA for the CDR3: TGTGCCAGCAGTTTGTTATGGGGGGGGAAGGAAAAACTGTTTTTT.

The rearrangement uses TRBV3-1 (or the pseudogene TRBV3-2) and TRBJ2-2; possibly TRBD2 for D (6 bases). V lost 4 bases to trimming and J lost 4 bases, with 13 bases between them. Germline lookup yields CDR1 LGHDT and CDR2 YNNKEL (reference sequence). The CDR3 length is 15 residues. The CDR3 reads CASSPGPRGTGELFF. The DNA of the CDR3 is TGTGCCAGCAGCCCCGGCCCGCGGGGCACCGGGGAGCTGTTTTTT.

This clone occurred a few times. For the CDR3, the DNA is TGTGCCACCAGTGATTCTAGCGGGGGGAACAATGAGCAGTTCTTC. This translates into CATSDSSGGNNEQFF. The rearrangement uses TRBV24-1 and TRBJ2-1; 11 bases are a match to TRBD2. With V trimmed by 2 bases and J by 5 bases, 1 base remained unmatched. Germline V gene data show CDR1 as KGHDR and CDR2 as SFDVKD. This CDR3 has 15 amino acids.

The genes are TRBV27 and TRBJ1-1; D ambiguous. V lost 7 bases, J lost 4 bases, and 4 bases lay in between. The CDR3 consists of 10 residues. CDR1 MNHEY and CDR2 SMNVEV come from the germline V gene (reference sequence). CDR3 in amino acids: CASIGTEAFF. The CDR3 DNA reads as TGTGCCAGCATCGGCACTGAAGCTTTCTTT.

This chain uses TRBV11-2 with TRBJ2-7; the D is unclear. There are 15 residues in the CDR3. The germline V and J ends were trimmed by 0 bases and 0 bases, with 9 bases remaining between them. The germline V gene has CDR1 SGHAT and CDR2 FQNNGV. CDR3 protein: CASSLDRHLSYEQYF. DNA for the CDR3: TGTGCCAGCAGCTTAGACAGGCATCTCTCCTACGAGCAGTACTTC.

The rearrangement joins TRBV3-1 (or the pseudogene TRBV3-2) to TRBJ2-1, with D perhaps matching TRBD2 (5 bases). Germline lookup yields CDR1 LGHDT and CDR2 YNNKEL (reference sequence). The CDR3 loop spans 14 amino acids. The V end lost 4 bases, the J end lost 6 bases, and 13 bases lay between the germline ends. As DNA, the CDR3 is TGTGCCAGCAGCCGGGAGACGTGGTTCAATGAGCAGTTCTTC. This codes for CASSRETWFNEQFF.

The V gene is TRBV5-5, the J gene TRBJ1-4, with 9 positions matching TRBD1. The trim removed 4 bases at V and 8 bases at J, leaving 9 bases unmatched. The CDR3 has 15 residues. Germline CDR1 reads SGHKS; CDR2 reads YYEKEE (reference sequence). CDR3 DNA sequence: TGTGCCAGCAGCCCGGGGGACAGGGAGGGCGAAAAACTGTTTTTT. This sequence encodes CASSPGDREGEKLFF. Based on the CDR3 plus reference TRBV5-5 and TRBJ1-4, the full variable domain is DAGVTQSPTHLIKTRGQQVTLRCSPISGHKSVSWYQQVLGQGPQFIFQYYEKEERGRGNFPDRFSARQFPNYSSELNVNALLLGDSALYLCASSPGDREGEKLFFGSGTQLSVL.

The table lists this clone with many counts. This chain connects TRBV27 to TRBJ2-3; the match to TRBD2 covers 12 bases. J gave up 1 base and V 5 bases, and 10 bases lay outside the gene matches. There are 18 residues in the CDR3. Germline assignment: CDR1 MNHEY and CDR2 SMNVEV (reference sequence). CDR3 protein: CASSPTGLAGPRTDTQYF. DNA for the CDR3: TGTGCCAGCAGTCCTACTGGACTAGCGGGACCCCGCACAGATACGCAGTATTTT.

This chain uses TRBV7-9 with TRBJ2-1; 11 positions match TRBD2. The CDR3 has 15 residues. CDR1 and CDR2 from the germline V gene are SEHNR and FQNEAQ (reference sequence). The V segment lost 5 bases and the J segment 8 bases; nucleotides outside the gene matches: 8. In DNA, the CDR3 is TGTGCCAGCAGCGCAACTAGCGGGAGCTTCCATGAGCAGTTCTTC. It is translated as CASSATSGSFHEQFF. The complete variable domain, with remaining parts taken from reference TRBV7-9 and TRBJ2-1, reads DTGVSQNPRHKITKRGQNVTFRCDPISEHNRLYWYRQTLGQGPEFLTYFQNEAQLEKSRLLSDRFSAERPKGSFSTLEIQRTEQGDSAMYLCASSATSGSFHEQFFGPGTRLTVL.

This chain links TRBV18 with TRBJ1-4; D is possibly TRBD1 (5 bases). V gave up 2 bases and J gave up 0 bases, with 7 bases separating them. Germline V gene data show CDR1 as KGHSH and CDR2 as LQKENI. The CDR3 spans 15 residues. The CDR3 region has the DNA TGTGCCAGCTCACCATTGACAGCAACTAATGAAAAACTGTTTTTT. It specifies CASSPLTATNEKLFF. Supplemented by reference TRBV18 and TRBJ1-4, the full variable domain reads NAGVMQNPRHLVRRRGQEARLRCSPMKGHSHVYWYRQLPEEGLKFMVYLQKENIIDESGMPKERFSAEFPKEGPSILRIQQVVRGDSAAYFCASSPLTATNEKLFFGSGTQLSVL.

The chain has TRBV14 and TRBJ1-3; D gene unclear. CDR1 is SGHDN and CDR2 is FVKESK in the germline V gene. This CDR3 has 16 amino acids. Trimming removed 0 bases at V and 4 bases at J, with 13 bases between. In nucleotides, the CDR3 is TGTGCCAGCAGCCAAGACGTCCGTAATGTAGGAAACACCATATATTTT. Amino acid sequence: CASSQDVRNVGNTIYF.

The chain couples TRBV10-3 to TRBJ1-4; 11 bases map to TRBD1. Germline V CDR1 and CDR2: ENHRY, SYGVKD. This CDR3 has 14 amino acids. The V and J ends lost 6 bases and 7 bases, in that order; junction bases with no gene match: 4. The CDR3, as DNA: TGTGCCATCAGCGGGGACAGGGGGTTTGAAAAACTGTTTTTT. Translated, it gives CAISGDRGFEKLFF.

The chain uses TRBV6-5 and TRBJ1-2; weak D call: TRBD1 (6 bases). This CDR3 has 15 amino acids. Trimming took off 0 bases at V and 4 bases at J, with 12 bases between the two ends. Germline V gives CDR1 MNHEY, CDR2 SVGAGI. The CDR3 nucleotides are TGTGCCAGCAGTTACTCGGCAGGGGTCCTCTATGGCTACACCTTC. This sequence encodes CASSYSAGVLYGYTF.

The chain recombines TRBV2 with TRBJ2-5, with TRBD1 matching over 10 bases. From germline, CDR1 is SNHLY and CDR2 FYNNEI. The CDR3 totals 14 residues. V shed 0 bases, J shed 10 bases, and the junction held 5 bases outside the gene matches. The DNA of the CDR3 is TGTGCCAGCAGTGAAGCGCGACAGGGGGCGAGCCAGTACTTC. It is translated as CASSEARQGASQYF.

The chain links TRBV4-1 to TRBJ1-2, with D maybe TRBD1 (5 bases). The CDR3 is 15 amino acids. Trimming stripped 0 bases from V and 8 bases from J, with 16 bases between. Per germline, CDR1 MGHRA and CDR2 YSYEKL. The CDR3 DNA sequence: TGCGCCAGCAGCCAAGAAGGCGGACGTGGGGGGGGCTACACCTTC. Its translation: CASSQEGGRGGGYTF.